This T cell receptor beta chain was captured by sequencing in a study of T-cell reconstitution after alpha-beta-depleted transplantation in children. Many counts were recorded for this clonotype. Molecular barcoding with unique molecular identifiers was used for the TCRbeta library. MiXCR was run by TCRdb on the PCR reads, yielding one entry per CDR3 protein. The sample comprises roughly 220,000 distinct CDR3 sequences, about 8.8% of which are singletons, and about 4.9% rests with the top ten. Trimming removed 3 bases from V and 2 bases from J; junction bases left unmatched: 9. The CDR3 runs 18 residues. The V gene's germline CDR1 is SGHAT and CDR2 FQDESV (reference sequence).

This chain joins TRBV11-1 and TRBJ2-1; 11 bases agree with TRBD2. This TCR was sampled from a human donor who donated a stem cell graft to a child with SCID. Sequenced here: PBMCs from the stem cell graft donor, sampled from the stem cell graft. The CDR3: CASSFGLAGGLAYNEQFF. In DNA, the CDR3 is TGTGCCAGCAGCTTCGGGCTAGCGGGGGGACTCGCCTACAATGAGCAGTTCTTC.